This entry is about one TCR beta chain. The sample holds many counts of this clonotype. Its antigen is not yet known. No base-level quality is on record; no much larger clone is a single base apart. Including the terminal cysteine and phenylalanine, the CDR3 comprises 14 residues. Here the CDR3 DNA is all that survives: 42 bases in frame from base 1. Per the germline V gene (reference sequence), LNHDA is the CDR1 and SQIVND is the CDR2. V drops 1 base and J drops 0 bases, leaving 6 bases in between. Stable Graves' hyperthyroidism was defined as no progression to ophthalmopathy during 18 months of follow-up. Hyperthyroidism patients were newly diagnosed, had a disease duration of under 2 months, and were aged 18 to 65 years. The study excluded patients with uncontrolled infections, other autoimmune diseases, pregnancy or lactation. Diagnoses were based on clinical symptoms, serum thyroxine and TRAb, thyroid ultrasound and orbital computed tomography. Ficoll-Paque density gradient centrifugation was used to isolate PBMCs from around 9.1 ml of fresh peripheral blood. Trizol reagent was used to extract total RNA, and RNA quality was then checked on an Agilent 2100 Bioanalyzer.

TCR beta CDR3 regions were amplified from RNA transcripts. A first-round RT-PCR of the TCR CDR3 used the HTBI primer set with the Qiagen OneStep RT-PCR kit. A second multiplex PCR round built the libraries, followed by size selection and purification. Paired-end sequencing of the libraries was performed with 100 bp reads on an Illumina HiSeq2000. On the authors' methods: SOAPnuke was used to process the raw data, throwing out any read that contained adapters or uncalled bases, had a mean Phred below 15, or lacked an exact constant-primer or identifier match. High-quality paired reads were merged using COPE v1.2.5, and each unique nucleotide sequence was defined as a clonotype. Clonotypes were aligned to IMGT TRBV, TRBD and TRBJ reference segments using MiTCR v1.1. The analysis included only V-J combinations with a frequency above 0.0001, which together covered approximately 99% of the repertoires. The TCS score was defined as F50 (clonal expansion) divided by E x V (chaos), with BLOSUM62-based TCRdist calculated between CDR3 peptides within each V-J. Welch's t-statistics and random forest reduced 500 to 550 V-J features to 10 to 15, which were used in a naive Bayes classifier (R e1071). Through fastp at Q25 and MiXCR, TCRdb rebuilt clones from the public reads, retaining in-frame beta chains. Rows are combined by CDR3 protein, so each entry shows the most common genes and DNA. The V and J calls follow TCRdb's processing rather than the paper's. The sample table contains more than 150,000 distinct CDR3 sequences; only one count was recorded for over 15% of them. The ten largest clones take up about 29% of the sample.

The sample is drawn from a study of T cells in Graves' hyperthyroidism and ophthalmopathy (dated by TCRdb to the late 2010s). For the study in its entirety: Peripheral blood was collected at initial diagnosis, before any treatment. Prospective prediction of ophthalmopathy was tested in an independent validation cohort consisting of about 20 hyperthyroidism patients and 17 patients who later progressed to ophthalmopathy. According to the paper, TCR Vbeta CDR3 sequencing was carried out on approximately 140 peripheral blood samples, which came from fewer than 50 ophthalmopathy, 75 or so hyperthyroidism and roughly 17 progressor patients. The roughly 91 discovery patients were randomly split 7:3 into training and test sets. In addition, the study compared T-cell repertoires in thyroid tissue and in blood from roughly six Graves' hyperthyroidism patients. After sampling, hyperthyroidism patients received methimazole starting at 30 mg daily, and ophthalmopathy patients received high-dose intravenous methylprednisolone. To identify TCR V-J signatures that set the groups apart, the researchers used a discovery cohort of 100 patients, made up of around 40 with Graves' ophthalmopathy and 57 with stable Graves' hyperthyroidism. Points the paper makes about the study in general: In validation, the model predicted progression to ophthalmopathy a median of roughly 6.2 months before onset, with 65% to 71% sensitivity and roughly 72% specificity. A 13 V-J signature model separated ophthalmopathy from stable hyperthyroidism, with nearly 90% sensitivity and 81.08% specificity in cross-validation and 80%/75% in testing. Most expanded thyroid clonotypes (frequency above 0.001) were also found in blood, which suggests that blood repertoires may mirror thyroid immune responses. Sample size was not statistically predetermined, and blinding of investigators to group allocation was not performed.

Source material: blood. The receptor was isolated from a woman in her forties or fifties with Graves' hyperthyroidism. The rearrangement joined TRBV19 to TRBJ1-1; the D gene is not confidently resolved. The base sequence is TGTGCCAGTAGTATAGTATCCCTGAACACTGAAGCTTTCTTT. It translates as CASSIVSLNTEAFF.